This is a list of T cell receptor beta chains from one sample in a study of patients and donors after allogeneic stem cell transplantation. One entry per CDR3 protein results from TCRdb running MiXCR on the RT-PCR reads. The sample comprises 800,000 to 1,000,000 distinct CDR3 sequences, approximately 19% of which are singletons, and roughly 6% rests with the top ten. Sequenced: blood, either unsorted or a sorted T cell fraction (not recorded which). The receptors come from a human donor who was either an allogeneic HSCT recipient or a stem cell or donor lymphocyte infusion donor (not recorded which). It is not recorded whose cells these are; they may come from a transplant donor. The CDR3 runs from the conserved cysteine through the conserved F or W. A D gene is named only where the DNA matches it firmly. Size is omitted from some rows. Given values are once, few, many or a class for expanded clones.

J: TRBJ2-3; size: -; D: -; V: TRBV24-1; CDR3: CATSDQYTDTQYF; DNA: TGTGCCACCAGTGATCAATACACAGATACGCAGTATTTT
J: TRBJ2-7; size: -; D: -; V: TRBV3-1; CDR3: CASSPRTLGLSYEQYF; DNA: TGTGCCAGCAGCCCACGGACTCTTGGGCTCTCCTACGAGCAGTACTTC
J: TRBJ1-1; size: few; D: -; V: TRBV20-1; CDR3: CSARVRTVRAEAFF; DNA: TGCAGTGCTAGAGTGCGGACAGTCAGGGCTGAAGCTTTCTTT
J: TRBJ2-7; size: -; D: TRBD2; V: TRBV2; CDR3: CASRTSGAYEQYF; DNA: TGTGCCAGCAGAACTAGCGGGGCCTACGAGCAGTACTTC
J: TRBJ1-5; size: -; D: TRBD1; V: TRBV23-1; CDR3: CASSQSGTGGDRDQPQHF; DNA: TGCGCCAGCAGTCAATCCGGGACAGGGGGCGATAGGGATCAGCCCCAGCATTTT
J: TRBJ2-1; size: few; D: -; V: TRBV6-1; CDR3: CASSELESGEQFF; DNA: TGTGCCAGCAGTGAACTAGAGAGCGGTGAGCAGTTCTTC
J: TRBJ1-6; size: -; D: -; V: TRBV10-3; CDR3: CAIRNLDLNSPLHF; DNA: TGTGCCATCAGAAACCTAGATCTGAATTCACCCCTCCACTTT
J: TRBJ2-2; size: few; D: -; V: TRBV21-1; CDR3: CASSADRSRMGGELFF; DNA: TGTGCCAGCAGCGCCGACAGGTCCCGAATGGGCGGGGAGCTGTTTTTT
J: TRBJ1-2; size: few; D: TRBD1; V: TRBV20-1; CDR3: CSARDRQGGRYGYTF; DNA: TGCAGTGCTAGAGATAGACAGGGTGGAAGATATGGCTACACCTTC
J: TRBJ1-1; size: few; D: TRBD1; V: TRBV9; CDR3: CASSVGTGRDTEAFF; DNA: TGTGCCAGCAGCGTAGGGACAGGGAGAGACACTGAAGCTTTCTTT
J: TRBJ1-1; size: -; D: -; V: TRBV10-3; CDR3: CASASGAMNTEAFF; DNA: TGTGCCTCGGCCTCCGGGGCCATGAACACTGAAGCTTTCTTT
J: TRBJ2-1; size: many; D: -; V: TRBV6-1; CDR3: CASSVRDWSYNEQFF; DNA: TGTGCCAGCAGTGTCCGGGACTGGTCCTACAATGAGCAGTTCTTC
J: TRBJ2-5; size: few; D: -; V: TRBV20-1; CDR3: CSASGLRGPLQETQYF; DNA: TGCAGTGCTAGTGGCCTACGGGGACCCCTCCAAGAGACCCAGTACTTC
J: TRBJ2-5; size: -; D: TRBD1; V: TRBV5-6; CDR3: CASSHKRQGPLQETQYF; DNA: TGTGCCAGCAGCCATAAACGACAGGGACCCCTACAAGAGACCCAGTACTTC
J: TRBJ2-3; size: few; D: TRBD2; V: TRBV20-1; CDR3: CSARDPSGSLFDTQYF; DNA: TGCAGTGCCAGGGATCCCAGCGGGAGTCTTTTTGATACGCAGTATTTT
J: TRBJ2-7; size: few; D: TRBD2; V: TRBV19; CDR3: CASSPETGTSGSYEQYF; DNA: TGTGCCAGTAGTCCAGAGACGGGGACTAGCGGCTCCTACGAGCAGTACTTC
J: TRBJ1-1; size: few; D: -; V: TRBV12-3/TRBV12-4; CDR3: CASSNLVSATNTEAFF; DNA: TGTGCCAGCAGCAACCTCGTCAGTGCCACGAACACTGAAGCTTTCTTT
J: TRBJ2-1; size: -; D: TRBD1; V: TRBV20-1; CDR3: CSATGQGLYNEQFF; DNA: TGCAGTGCTACAGGACAGGGACTCTACAATGAGCAGTTCTTC
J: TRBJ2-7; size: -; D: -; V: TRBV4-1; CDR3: CASSQVPTGGGRYF; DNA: TGCGCCAGCAGCCAAGTACCCACAGGGGGGGGAAGGTACTTC
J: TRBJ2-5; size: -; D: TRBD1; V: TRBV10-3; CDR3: CAISDNGQGKTQYF; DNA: TGTGCCATCAGTGACAACGGACAGGGAAAGACCCAGTACTTC
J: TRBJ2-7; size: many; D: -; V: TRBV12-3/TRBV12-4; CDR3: CASSRDLWGEQYF; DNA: TGTGCCAGCAGCCGTGACCTGTGGGGCGAGCAGTACTTC
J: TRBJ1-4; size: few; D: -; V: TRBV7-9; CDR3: CASSLNSLAVNEKLFF; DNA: TGTGCCAGCAGCTTAAATTCATTGGCAGTTAATGAAAAACTGTTTTTT
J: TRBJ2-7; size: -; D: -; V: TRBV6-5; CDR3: CASSYTGERAGSYEQYF; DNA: TGTGCCAGCAGTTACACGGGAGAGCGGGCTGGCTCCTACGAGCAGTACTTC
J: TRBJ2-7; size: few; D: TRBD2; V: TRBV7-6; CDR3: CASSPWTSGSYEQYF; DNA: TGTGCCAGCAGCCCCTGGACTAGCGGGAGCTACGAGCAGTACTTC
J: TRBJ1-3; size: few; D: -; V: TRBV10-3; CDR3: CAISETGQNSGNTIYF; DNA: TGTGCCATCAGTGAGACGGGTCAGAATTCTGGAAACACCATATATTTT
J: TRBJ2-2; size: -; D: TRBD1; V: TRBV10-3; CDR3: CATTDRDTGELFF; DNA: TGTGCCACCACGGACAGGGACACCGGGGAGCTGTTTTTT
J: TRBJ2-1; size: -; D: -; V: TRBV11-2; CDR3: CASSLVEGRGYNEQFF; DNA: TGTGCCAGCAGCTTAGTGGAGGGCCGAGGGTACAATGAGCAGTTCTTC
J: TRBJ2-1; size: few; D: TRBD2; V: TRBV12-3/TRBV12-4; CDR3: CASSLIGGGAGEQFF; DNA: TGTGCCAGCAGTTTAATTGGCGGGGGGGCAGGTGAGCAGTTCTTC
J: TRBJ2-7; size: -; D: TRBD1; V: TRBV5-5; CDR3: CASSLVGKARGHEQYF; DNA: TGTGCCAGCAGCTTGGTTGGGAAAGCAAGGGGGCACGAGCAGTACTTC
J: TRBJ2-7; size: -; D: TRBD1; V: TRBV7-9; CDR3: CASTQGGRSSYEQYF; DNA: TGTGCCAGCACTCAAGGGGGCAGGAGTTCCTACGAGCAGTACTTC
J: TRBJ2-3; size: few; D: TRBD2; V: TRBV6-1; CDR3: CASSNGGAADTQYF; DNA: TGTGCCAGCAGCAACGGGGGGGCAGCAGATACGCAGTATTTT
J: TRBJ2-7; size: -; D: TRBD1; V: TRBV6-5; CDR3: CASSYRAGGSYEQYF; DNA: TGTGCCAGCAGTTACAGGGCAGGGGGTTCCTACGAGCAGTACTTC
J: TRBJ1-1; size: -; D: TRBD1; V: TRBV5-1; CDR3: CASSLSGQGGLEAFF; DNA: TGCGCCAGCAGCTTGTCCGGGCAGGGGGGTCTTGAAGCTTTCTTT
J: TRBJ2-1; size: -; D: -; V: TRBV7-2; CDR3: CASSSTGTLYNEQFF; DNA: TGTGCCAGCAGCTCTACCGGGACTCTCTACAATGAGCAGTTCTTC
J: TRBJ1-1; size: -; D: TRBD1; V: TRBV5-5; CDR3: CASSLSYRGMNTEAFF; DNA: TGTGCCAGCAGCTTGAGTTACAGGGGCATGAACACTGAAGCTTTCTTT
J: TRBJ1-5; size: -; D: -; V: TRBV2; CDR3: CASTEVGHNQPQHF; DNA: TGTGCCAGCACCGAGGTAGGGCACAATCAGCCCCAGCATTTT
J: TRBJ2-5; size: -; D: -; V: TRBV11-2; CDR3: CASSLSPTMETQYF; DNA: TGTGCCAGCAGCTTAAGCCCAACCATGGAGACCCAGTACTTC
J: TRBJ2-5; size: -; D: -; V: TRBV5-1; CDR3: CASSVSPMYQETQYF; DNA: TGCGCCAGCAGCGTCAGCCCGATGTACCAAGAGACCCAGTACTTC
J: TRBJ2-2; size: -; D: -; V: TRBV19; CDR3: CASSGHGTRNTGELFF; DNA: TGTGCCAGTAGCGGGCACGGGACACGGAACACCGGGGAGCTGTTTTTT
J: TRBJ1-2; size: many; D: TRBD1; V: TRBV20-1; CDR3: CSARDRDRGKDGYTF; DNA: TGCAGTGCTAGAGATAGGGACAGGGGTAAGGACGGCTACACCTTC
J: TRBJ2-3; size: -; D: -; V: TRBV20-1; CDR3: CSAAQLEGGTDTQYF; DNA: TGCAGTGCTGCTCAGCTGGAAGGAGGCACAGATACGCAGTATTTT
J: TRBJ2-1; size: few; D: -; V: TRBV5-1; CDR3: CASSLIARGSYNEQFF; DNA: TGCGCCAGCAGCTTGATCGCCAGGGGATCCTACAATGAGCAGTTCTTC
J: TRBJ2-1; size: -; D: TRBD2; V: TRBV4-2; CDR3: CASSQAGGKGNEQFF; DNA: TGTGCCAGCAGCCAAGCGGGGGGTAAGGGGAATGAGCAGTTCTTC
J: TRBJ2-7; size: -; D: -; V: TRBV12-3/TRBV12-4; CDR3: CASSLKGYRASEQYF; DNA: TGTGCCAGCAGTTTAAAAGGATACAGGGCCTCGGAGCAGTACTTC
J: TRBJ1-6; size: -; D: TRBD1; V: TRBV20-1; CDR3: CSARETGGGAYNSPLHF; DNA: TGCAGTGCTAGGGAAACAGGGGGTGGCGCCTATAATTCACCCCTCCACTTT
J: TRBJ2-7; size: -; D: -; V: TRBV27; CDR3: CASSPLSGSYEQYF; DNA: TGTGCCAGCAGTCCCCTTAGCGGTTCCTACGAGCAGTACTTC
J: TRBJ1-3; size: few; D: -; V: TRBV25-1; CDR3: CASETEGGLGNTIYF; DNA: TGTGCCAGTGAGACAGAGGGGGGTTTAGGAAACACCATATATTTT
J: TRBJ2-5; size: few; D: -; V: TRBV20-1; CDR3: CSARRVAASSQETQYF; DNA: TGCAGTGCTAGAAGAGTGGCGGCATCCTCCCAAGAGACCCAGTACTTC
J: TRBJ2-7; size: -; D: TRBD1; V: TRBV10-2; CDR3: CASRERTGADEQYF; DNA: TGCGCCAGCAGGGAAAGGACAGGGGCGGACGAGCAGTACTTC
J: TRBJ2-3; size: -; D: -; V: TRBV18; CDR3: CASSPLTDSGNTQYF; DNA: TGTGCCAGCTCACCACTGACGGACTCCGGGAATACGCAGTATTTT
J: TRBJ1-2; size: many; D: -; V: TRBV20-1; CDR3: CSAREGGTSYGYTF; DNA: TGCAGTGCTAGAGAAGGGGGGACCTCCTATGGCTACACCTTC
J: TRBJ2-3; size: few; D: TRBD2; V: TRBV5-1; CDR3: CASSLASRTRSTDTQYF; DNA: TGCGCCAGCAGCTTGGCCTCCAGGACTAGGAGCACAGATACGCAGTATTTT
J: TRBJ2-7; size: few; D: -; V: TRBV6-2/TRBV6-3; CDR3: CASRSYSSYEQYF; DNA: TGTGCCAGCAGGTCGTACAGCTCCTACGAGCAGTACTTC
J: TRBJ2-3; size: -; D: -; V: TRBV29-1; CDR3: CSALKEGDTQYF; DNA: TGCAGCGCCCTTAAAGAAGGAGATACGCAGTATTTT
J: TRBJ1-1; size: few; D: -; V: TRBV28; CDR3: CASTLSKGTTEAFF; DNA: TGTGCCAGCACCCTCTCAAAGGGGACCACTGAAGCTTTCTTT
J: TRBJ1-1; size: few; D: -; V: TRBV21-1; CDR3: CASSTWGLMNTEAFF; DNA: TGTGCCAGCAGCACTTGGGGATTGATGAACACTGAAGCTTTCTTT
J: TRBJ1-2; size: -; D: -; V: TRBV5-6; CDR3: CASSPDKDYGYTF; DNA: TGTGCCAGCAGCCCTGACAAGGACTATGGCTACACCTTC
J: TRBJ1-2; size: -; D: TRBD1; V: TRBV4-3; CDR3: CASSPGTGGAYGYTF; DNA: TGCGCCAGCAGCCCAGGGACAGGGGGCGCCTATGGCTACACCTTC
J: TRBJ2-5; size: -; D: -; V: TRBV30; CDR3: CAWSVDGFQETQYF; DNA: TGTGCCTGGAGTGTCGACGGGTTCCAAGAGACCCAGTACTTC
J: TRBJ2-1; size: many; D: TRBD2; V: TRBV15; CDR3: CATRERGDSYNEQFF; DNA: TGTGCCACCAGAGAGCGGGGAGATTCCTACAATGAGCAGTTCTTC